The clone carrying this TCR beta chain was seen a few times. What it binds is not known. These data belong to a study of blood T cells in healthy people across ages. Study-level background: With template switching, about one barcoded beta molecule was captured per two T cells.

Study-level results: Calculation of diversity from one million T cells yielded estimates considered to be underestimates. Naive T cell percentage showed a strong correlation with the diversity of TCR beta. More naive CD4+ cells and higher diversity marked long-lived donors relative to aged donors.

Germline lookup yields CDR1 SQVTM and CDR2 ANQGSEA. V lost 5 bases, J lost 1 base, and 9 bases lay in between. The CDR3 consists of 13 residues. With a J-beta primer mix and a sample-barcoded 5' primer, a second PCR ran about 7 to 11 cycles. One entry per CDR3 protein results from TCRdb running MiXCR on the 5' RACE reads. The sample lists fewer than 900,000 distinct CDR3 sequences, around 46% seen once, with 20% to 25% in the top ten. Sequencing was performed on blood. The chain employs TRBV29-1 and TRBJ1-5; D might be TRBD1 (6 bases). The receptor comes from a woman in her sixties or seventies in good health. Here the CDR3 reads CSVKQGSNQPQHF. In DNA form, the CDR3 reads TGCAGCGTTAAACAGGGAAGCAATCAGCCCCAGCATTTT.